The clone carrying this T cell receptor (beta chain) has only one observation. Its antigen is not known. This specimen belongs to a study of T cells in localized non-small cell lung cancer. Here immunoSEQ multiplex PCR was the method, and the copy in TCRdb shows in-frame clones only, minus some. The sample records approximately 46,000 clones, 81% being singletons. The germline V gene has CDR1 SGHNT and CDR2 YYREEE (reference sequence). With 3 bases removed from V and 4 bases from J, the gap between germline ends came to 13 bases. The CDR3 runs to 14 residues. Study-wide results and caveats: Uninvolved adjacent lung showed higher T cell clonality than tumor.

The sample in question was peripheral blood mononuclear cells, obtained before any cancer treatment. This sequence was found in a man between 40 and 75 years old with stage III lung adenocarcinoma. The chain combines TRBV5-4 with TRBJ1-2; D perhaps matches TRBD1 (5 bases). The chain's CDR3 is CASSSPTGVYGYTF. The CDR3 DNA sequence: TGTGCCAGCAGCTCTCCCACAGGAGTCTATGGCTACACCTTC.